The 3 T cell receptor beta chains in this list originate from one sample, sequenced in a study of T cell changes during pregnancy in multiple sclerosis. The table came from immunoSEQ multiplex PCR; TCRdb's copy has only in-frame clones and leaves some out. The data hold roughly 79,000 clones, with 85% to 95% observed a single time. The sample in question was peripheral blood, obtained in the second trimester of pregnancy. The receptor source for this set is a female donor in good health, enrolled as a control in a pregnancy study.

This clone was seen just once. The chain recombines TRBV7-9 with TRBJ1-4, with 8 bases that match TRBD1. V lost 3 bases, J lost 3 bases, and 6 bases stayed unmatched. The CDR3 covers 16 residues. CDR1 SEHNR and CDR2 FQNEAQ come from the germline V gene (reference sequence). CDR3 amino acids: CASSLQGATANEKLFF. CDR3 DNA sequence: TGTGCCAGCAGCTTGCAGGGGGCTACAGCTAATGAAAAACTGTTTTTT.

The rearrangement uses TRBV19 and TRBJ1-2; no firm D call. CDR1 is LNHDA, CDR2 SQIVND, per germline (reference sequence). The ends were cut back, 1 base at V and 2 bases at J, with 5 bases in the middle. CDR3 length: 13 residues. The CDR3 reads CASSIGVNYGYTF. Here the CDR3 DNA reads TGTGCCAGTAGTATAGGTGTAAACTATGGCTACACCTTC.

The rearrangement joins TRBV9 to TRBJ1-4; 11 nucleotides align to TRBD1. Germline V gives CDR1 SGDLS, CDR2 YYNGEE. The CDR3 has 16 amino acids. V gave up 0 bases and J gave up 8 bases; unmatched junction bases: 6. CDR3 coding DNA: TGTGCCAGCAGCGTAGCCCCCGGGACAGGGGGGGAAAAACTGTTTTTT. Its protein is CASSVAPGTGGEKLFF.